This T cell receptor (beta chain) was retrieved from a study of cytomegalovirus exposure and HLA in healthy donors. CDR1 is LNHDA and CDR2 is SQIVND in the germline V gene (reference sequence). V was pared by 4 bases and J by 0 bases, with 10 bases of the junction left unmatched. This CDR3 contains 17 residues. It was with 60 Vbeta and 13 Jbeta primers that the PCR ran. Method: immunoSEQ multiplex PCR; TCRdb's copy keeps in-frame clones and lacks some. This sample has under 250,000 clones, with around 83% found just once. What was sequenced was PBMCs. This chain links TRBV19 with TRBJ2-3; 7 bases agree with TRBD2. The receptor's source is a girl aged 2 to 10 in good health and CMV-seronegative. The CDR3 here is CASSRRETLASTDTQYF. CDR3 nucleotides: TGTGCCAGTAGTAGGCGGGAGACCCTGGCTAGCACAGATACGCAGTATTTT.